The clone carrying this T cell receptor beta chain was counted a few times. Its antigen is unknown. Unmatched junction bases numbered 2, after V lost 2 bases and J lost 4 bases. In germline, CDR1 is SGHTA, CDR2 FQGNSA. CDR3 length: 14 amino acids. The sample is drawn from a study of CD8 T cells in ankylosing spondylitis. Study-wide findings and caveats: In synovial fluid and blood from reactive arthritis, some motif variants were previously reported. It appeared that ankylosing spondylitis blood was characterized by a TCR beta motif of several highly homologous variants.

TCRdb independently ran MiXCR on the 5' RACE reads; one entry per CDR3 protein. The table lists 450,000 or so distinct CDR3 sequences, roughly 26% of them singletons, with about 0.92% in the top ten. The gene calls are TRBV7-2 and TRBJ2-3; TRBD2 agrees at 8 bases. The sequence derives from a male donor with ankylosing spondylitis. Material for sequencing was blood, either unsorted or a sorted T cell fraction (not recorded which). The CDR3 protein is CASSLSGSADTQYF. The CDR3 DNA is TGTGCCAGCAGCTTAAGCGGGAGTGCAGATACGCAGTATTTT.